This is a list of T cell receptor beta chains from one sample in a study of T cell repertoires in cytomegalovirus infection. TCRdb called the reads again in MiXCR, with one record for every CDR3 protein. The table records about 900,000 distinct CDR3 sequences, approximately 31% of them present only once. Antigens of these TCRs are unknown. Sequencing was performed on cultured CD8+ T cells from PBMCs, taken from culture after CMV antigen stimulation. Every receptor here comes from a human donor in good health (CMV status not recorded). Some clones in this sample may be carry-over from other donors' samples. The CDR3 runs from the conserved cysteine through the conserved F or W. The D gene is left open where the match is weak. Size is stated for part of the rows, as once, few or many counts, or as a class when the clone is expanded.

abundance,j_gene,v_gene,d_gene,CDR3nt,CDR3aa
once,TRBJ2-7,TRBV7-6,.,TGTGCCAGCAGCTTTGAATTTGGTTACGTGCAGTACTTC,CASSFEFGYVQYF
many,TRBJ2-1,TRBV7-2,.,TGTGCCAGCAGCTTTATGGGACAAACACTAGACGATGAGCAGTTCTTC,CASSFMGQTLDDEQFF
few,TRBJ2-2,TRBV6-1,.,TGTGCCAGCAGTGAAGCGGGGGGCTACTCGAACACCGGGGAGCTGTTTTTT,CASSEAGGYSNTGELFF
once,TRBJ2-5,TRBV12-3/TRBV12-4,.,TGTGCCAGCAGTTTTGAGGACAGTGTCTCAGAGACCCAGTACTTC,CASSFEDSVSETQYF
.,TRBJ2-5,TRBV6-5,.,TGTGCCAGCAGTTACGGACCGCTCGGGGAGACCCAGTACTTC,CASSYGPLGETQYF
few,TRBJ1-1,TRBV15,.,TGTGCCACCAGCAGAGCAGGGGCACACACTGAAGCTTTCTTT,CATSRAGAHTEAFF
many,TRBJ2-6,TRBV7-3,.,TGTGCCAGCAGCCCTACCTCTGGGGCCAACGTCCTGACTTTC,CASSPTSGANVLTF
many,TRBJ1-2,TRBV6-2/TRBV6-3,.,TGTGCCAGCAGATTGAACTATGGCTACACCTTC,CASRLNYGYTF
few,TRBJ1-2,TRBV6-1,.,TGTGCCAGCAGTCCACAGGTGGCTAGCCATGGCTACACCTTC,CASSPQVASHGYTF
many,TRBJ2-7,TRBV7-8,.,TGTGCCAGCAGCCCGACAGTTGTCCCTTATTCCTACGAGCAGTACTTC,CASSPTVVPYSYEQYF
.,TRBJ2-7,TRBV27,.,TGTGCCAACAGTTTAGGCCAGGGGAGCTACGAGCAGTACTTC,CANSLGQGSYEQYF
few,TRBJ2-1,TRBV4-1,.,TGCGCCAGCAGCCAAGCCTCGGCCAGTTACAATGAGCAGTTCTTC,CASSQASASYNEQFF
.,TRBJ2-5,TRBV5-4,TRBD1,TGTGCCAGCAGCTCTACAGGGGATGGAGGAGAGACCCAGTACTTC,CASSSTGDGGETQYF
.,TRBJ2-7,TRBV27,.,TGTGCCAGCAGCTTATCGAAGGACGGGCCCTTACTCTACGAGCAGTACTTC,CASSLSKDGPLLYEQYF
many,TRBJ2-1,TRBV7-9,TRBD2,TGTGCCAGCAGCCCCCGATTCGGGACTAGGTCCTACAATGAGCAGTTCTTC,CASSPRFGTRSYNEQFF
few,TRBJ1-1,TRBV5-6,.,TGTGCCAGCAGCCTGATAAGTGGAGAGGCTTTCTTT,CASSLISGEAFF
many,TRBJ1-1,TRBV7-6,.,TGTGCCAGCAGCTTAGGAGGTTTTTCCGAAGCTTTCTTT,CASSLGGFSEAFF
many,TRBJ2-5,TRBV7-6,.,TGTGCCAGCAGCTCCTCTGGACGGATTCAAGAGACCCAGTACTTC,CASSSSGRIQETQYF
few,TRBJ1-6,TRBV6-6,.,TGTGCCAGCAGTTACCCGGGGAGAGGGAGCCACTTT,CASSYPGRGSHF
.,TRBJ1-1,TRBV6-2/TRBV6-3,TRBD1,TGTGCCAGCAGATGGACAGGCAACGAAGCTTTCTTT,CASRWTGNEAFF
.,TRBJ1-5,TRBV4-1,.,TGTGCCAGCAGCCAACCTCAGGGAAGCAATCAGCCCCAGCATTTT,CASSQPQGSNQPQHF
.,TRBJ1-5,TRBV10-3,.,TGTGCCACCCGGCACCCAGACGGTAGCAATCAGCCCCAGCATTTT,CATRHPDGSNQPQHF
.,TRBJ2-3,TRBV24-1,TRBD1,TGTGCCACCAGTGATTGGGGAACCAAGGGGGCCACCGGAGATACGCAGTATTTT,CATSDWGTKGATGDTQYF
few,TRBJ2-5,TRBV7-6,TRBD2,TGTGCCAGCAGCTTGCTAGCGGGGGGCCGGGGGGAGACCCAGTACTTC,CASSLLAGGRGETQYF
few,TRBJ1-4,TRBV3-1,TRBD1,TGTGCCAGCAGCTTTGGACAGGACGCAACTAATGAAAAACTGTTTTTT,CASSFGQDATNEKLFF
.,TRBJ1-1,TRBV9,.,TGTGCCAGCAGCGGGACCCCCCCGCGCGACACTGAAGCTTTCTTT,CASSGTPPRDTEAFF
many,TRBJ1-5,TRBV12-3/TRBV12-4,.,TGTGCCAGCAGTTTAGAAATAGGGGATCCGAAGGGGTTAAGGAATCAGCCCCAGCATTTT,CASSLEIGDPKGLRNQPQHF
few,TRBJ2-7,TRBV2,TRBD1,TGTGCCATCTCGACAGGGACCTACGAGCAGTACTTC,CAISTGTYEQYF
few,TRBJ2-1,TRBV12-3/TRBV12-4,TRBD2,TGTGCCAGCAGTTTCCTCGCTAGCGGGGATCAGGAGCAGTTCTTC,CASSFLASGDQEQFF
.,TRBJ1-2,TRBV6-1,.,TGTGCCAGCAGATTCCTCCCAGGGGAGACTAACTATGGCTACACCTTC,CASRFLPGETNYGYTF
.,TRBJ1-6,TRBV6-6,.,TGTGCCATCCGACAGGCCAATTCACCCCTCCACTTT,CAIRQANSPLHF
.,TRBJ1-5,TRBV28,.,TGTGCCAGCATCTATCCGCTCAGCAATCAGCCCCAGCATTTT,CASIYPLSNQPQHF
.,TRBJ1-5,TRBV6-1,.,TGTGCCAGCAGTGAATTAGGCAGCAGAGGCCAGCCCCAGCATTTT,CASSELGSRGQPQHF
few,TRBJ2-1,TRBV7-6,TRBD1,TGTGCCAGCAGCTTAGTGCCGGGACAGGGCTACAATGAGCAGTTCTTC,CASSLVPGQGYNEQFF
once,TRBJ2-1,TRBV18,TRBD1,TGTGCCAGCTCACCCCGGGACAGGGCGGAAGTGTACAATGAGCAGTTCTTC,CASSPRDRAEVYNEQFF
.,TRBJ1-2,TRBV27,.,TGTGCCAGCAGTCCCTTCGACGGTATCTATGGCTACACCTTC,CASSPFDGIYGYTF
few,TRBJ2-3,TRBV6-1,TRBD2,TGTGCCAGTCCGTCCCTTCTAGCGGGGGGGCCTCATACGCAGTATTTT,CASPSLLAGGPHTQYF